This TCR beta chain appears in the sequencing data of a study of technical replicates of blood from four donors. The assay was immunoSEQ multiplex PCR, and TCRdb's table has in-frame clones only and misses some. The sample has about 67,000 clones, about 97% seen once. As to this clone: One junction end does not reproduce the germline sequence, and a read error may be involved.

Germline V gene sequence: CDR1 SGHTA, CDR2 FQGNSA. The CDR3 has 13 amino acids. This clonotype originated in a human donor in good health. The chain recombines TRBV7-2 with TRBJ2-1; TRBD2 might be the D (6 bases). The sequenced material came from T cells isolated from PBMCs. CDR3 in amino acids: CASNLGAGDEQFF. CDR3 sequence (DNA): TGTGCCAGCAACTTAGGAGCGGGCGATGAGCAGTTCTTC.